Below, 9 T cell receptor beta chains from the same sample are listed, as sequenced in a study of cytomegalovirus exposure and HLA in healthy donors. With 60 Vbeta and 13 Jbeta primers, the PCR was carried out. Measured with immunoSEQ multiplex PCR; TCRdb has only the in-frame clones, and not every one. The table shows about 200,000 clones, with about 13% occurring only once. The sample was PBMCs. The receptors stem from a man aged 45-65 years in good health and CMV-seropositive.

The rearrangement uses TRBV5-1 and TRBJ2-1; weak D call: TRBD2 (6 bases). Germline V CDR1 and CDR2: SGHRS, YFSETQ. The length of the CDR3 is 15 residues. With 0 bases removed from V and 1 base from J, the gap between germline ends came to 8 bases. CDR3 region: CASSLVGGSYNEQFF. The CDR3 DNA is TGCGCCAGCAGCTTGGTCGGGGGATCCTACAATGAGCAGTTCTTC.

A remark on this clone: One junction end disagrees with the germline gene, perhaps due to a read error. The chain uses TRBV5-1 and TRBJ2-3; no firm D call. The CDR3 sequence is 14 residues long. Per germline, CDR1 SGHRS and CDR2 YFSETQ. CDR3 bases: TGCGCCAACAGCTTTGAGCCTAGCACAGATACGCAGTATTTT. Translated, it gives CANSFEPSTDTQYF.

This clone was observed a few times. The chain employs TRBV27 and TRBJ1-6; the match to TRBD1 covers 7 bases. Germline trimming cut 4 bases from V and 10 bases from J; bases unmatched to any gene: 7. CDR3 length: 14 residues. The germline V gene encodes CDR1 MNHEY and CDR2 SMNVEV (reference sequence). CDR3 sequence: CASSSPGQISPLHF. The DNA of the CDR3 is TGTGCCAGCAGTTCACCGGGACAGATATCACCCCTCCACTTT.

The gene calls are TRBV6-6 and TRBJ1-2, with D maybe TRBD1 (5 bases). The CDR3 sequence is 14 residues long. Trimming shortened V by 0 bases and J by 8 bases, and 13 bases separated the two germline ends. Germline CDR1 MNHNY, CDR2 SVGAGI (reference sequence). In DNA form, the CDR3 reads TGTGCCAGCAGTTACTCTTCCAGGGAAGGCGGCTACACCTTC. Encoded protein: CASSYSSREGGYTF.

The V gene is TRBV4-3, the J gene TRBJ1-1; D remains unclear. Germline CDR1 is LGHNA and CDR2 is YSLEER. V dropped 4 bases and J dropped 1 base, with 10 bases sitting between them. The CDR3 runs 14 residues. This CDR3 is CASSLGLGNTEAFF. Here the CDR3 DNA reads TGCGCCAGCAGCCTCGGACTGGGGAACACTGAAGCTTTCTTT.

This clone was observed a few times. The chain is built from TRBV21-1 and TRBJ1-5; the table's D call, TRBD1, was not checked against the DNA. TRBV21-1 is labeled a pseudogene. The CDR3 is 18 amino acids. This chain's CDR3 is CASSTERQGPVLYQPQHF. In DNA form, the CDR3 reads TGTGCCAGCAGCACAGAAAGACAGGGCCCAGTTCTCTATCAGCCCCAGCATTTT.

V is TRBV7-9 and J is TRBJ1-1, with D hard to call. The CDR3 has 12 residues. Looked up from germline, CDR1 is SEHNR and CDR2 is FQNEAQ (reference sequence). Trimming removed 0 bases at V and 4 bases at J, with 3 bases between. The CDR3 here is CASSLAATEAFF. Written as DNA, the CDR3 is TGTGCCAGCAGCTTAGCAGCCACTGAAGCTTTCTTT. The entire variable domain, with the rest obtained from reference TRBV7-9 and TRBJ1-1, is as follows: DTGVSQNPRHKITKRGQNVTFRCDPISEHNRLYWYRQTLGQGPEFLTYFQNEAQLEKSRLLSDRFSAERPKGSFSTLEIQRTEQGDSAMYLCASSLAATEAFFGQGTRLTVV.

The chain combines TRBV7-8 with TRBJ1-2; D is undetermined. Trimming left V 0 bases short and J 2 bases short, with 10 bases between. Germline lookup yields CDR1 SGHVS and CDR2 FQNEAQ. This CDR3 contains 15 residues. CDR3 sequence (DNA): TGTGCCAGCAGCTTAGCGGAGACGGGAAACTATGGCTACACCTTC. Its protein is CASSLAETGNYGYTF.

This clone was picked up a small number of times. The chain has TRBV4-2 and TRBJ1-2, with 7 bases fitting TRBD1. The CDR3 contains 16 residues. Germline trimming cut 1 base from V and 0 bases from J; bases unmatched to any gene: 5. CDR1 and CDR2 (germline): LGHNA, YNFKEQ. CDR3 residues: CASSQGGQPANYGYTF. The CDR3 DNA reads TGTGCCAGCAGCCAAGGGGGACAGCCGGCTAACTATGGCTACACCTTC.